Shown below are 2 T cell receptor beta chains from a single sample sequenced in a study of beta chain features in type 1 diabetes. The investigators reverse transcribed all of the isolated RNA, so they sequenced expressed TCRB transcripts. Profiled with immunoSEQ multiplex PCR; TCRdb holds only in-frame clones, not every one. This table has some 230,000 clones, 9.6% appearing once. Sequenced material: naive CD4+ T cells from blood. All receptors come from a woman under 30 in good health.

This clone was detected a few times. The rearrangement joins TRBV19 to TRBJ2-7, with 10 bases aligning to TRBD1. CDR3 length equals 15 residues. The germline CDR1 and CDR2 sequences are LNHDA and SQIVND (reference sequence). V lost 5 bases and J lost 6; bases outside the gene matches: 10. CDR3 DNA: TGTGCCAGTAGTGCCAATCCGGGACAGGGGTTCGAGCAGTACTTC. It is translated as CASSANPGQGFEQYF.

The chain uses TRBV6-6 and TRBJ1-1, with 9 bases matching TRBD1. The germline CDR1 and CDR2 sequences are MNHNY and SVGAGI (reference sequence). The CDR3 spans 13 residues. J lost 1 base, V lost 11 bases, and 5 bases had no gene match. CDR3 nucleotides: TGTGCCGGCGACAGGGGGGAGAACACTGAAGCTTTCTTT. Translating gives CAGDRGENTEAFF.